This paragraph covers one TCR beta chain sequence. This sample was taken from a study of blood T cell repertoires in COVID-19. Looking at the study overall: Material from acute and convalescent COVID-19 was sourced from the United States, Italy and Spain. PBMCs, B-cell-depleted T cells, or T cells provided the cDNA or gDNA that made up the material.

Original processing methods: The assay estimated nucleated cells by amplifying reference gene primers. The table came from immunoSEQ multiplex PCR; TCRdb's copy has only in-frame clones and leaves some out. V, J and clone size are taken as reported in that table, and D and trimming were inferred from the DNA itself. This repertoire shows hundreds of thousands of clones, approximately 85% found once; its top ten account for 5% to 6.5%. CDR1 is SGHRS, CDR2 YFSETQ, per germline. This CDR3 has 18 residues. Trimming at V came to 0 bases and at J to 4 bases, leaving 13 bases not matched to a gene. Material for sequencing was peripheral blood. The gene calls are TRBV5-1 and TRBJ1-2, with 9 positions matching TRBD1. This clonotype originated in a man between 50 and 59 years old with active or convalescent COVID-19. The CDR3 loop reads CASSLGPGTGSRGYGYTF. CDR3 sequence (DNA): TGCGCCAGCAGCTTGGGGCCCGGGACAGGGTCCAGGGGCTATGGCTACACCTTC.